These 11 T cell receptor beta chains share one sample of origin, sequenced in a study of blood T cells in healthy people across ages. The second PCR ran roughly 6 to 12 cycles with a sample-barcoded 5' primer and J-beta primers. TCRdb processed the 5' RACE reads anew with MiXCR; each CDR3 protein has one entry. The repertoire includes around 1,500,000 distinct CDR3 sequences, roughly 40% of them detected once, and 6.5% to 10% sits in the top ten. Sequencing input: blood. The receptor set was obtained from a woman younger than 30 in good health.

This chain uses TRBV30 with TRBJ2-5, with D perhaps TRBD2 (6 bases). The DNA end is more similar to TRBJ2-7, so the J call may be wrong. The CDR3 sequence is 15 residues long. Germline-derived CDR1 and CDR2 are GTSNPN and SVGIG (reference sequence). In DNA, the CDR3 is TGTGCCTGGAGTCCAACCTTAGGGACTCCCCGCGAGCAGTACTTC. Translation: CAWSPTLGTPREQYF.

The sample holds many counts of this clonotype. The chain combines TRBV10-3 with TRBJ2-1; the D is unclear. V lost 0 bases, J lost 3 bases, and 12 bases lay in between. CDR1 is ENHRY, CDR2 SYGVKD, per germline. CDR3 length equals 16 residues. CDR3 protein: CAISESLDSSYNEQFF. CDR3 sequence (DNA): TGTGCCATCAGTGAGTCGCTTGACTCAAGCTACAATGAGCAGTTCTTC.

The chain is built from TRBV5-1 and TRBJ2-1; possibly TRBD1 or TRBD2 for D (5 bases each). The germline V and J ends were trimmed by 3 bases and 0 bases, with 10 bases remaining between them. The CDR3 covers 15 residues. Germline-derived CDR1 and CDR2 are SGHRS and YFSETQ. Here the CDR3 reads CASSSGRDSYNEQFF. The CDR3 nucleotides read TGCGCCAGCAGCTCGGGACGGGACTCCTACAATGAGCAGTTCTTC.

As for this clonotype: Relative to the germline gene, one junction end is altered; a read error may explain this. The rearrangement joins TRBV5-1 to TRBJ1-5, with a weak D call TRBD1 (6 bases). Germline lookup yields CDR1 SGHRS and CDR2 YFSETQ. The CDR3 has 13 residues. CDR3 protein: CASSLGGEQPQHF. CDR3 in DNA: TGTGCCAGCAGTTTAGGGGGTGAACAGCCCCAGCATTTT.

For the CDR3, the DNA is TGTGCCAGCGAGCTTGGGACTAGCGGTGCCGGGGAGCTGTTTTTT. Its translation is CASELGTSGAGELFF. The rearrangement uses TRBV11-2 and TRBJ2-2; the match to TRBD2 covers 11 bases. The CDR3 covers 15 residues. Germline assignment: CDR1 SGHAT and CDR2 FQNNGV. Losses at the gene ends were 8 bases for V and 6 bases for J; bases not matched to a gene: 8.

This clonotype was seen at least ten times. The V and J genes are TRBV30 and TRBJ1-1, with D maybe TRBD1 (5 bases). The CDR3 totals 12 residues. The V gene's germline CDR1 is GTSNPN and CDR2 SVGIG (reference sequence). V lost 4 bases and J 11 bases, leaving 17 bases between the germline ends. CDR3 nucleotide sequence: TGTGCCTGGACCCTTCTGGGGGTCGGGGCTTTCTTT. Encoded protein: CAWTLLGVGAFF.

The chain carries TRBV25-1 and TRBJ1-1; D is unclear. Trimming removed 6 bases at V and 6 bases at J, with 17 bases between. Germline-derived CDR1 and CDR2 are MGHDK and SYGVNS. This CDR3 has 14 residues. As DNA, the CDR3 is TGTGCCAGCAGCCCGACGCCCCCCGGGGCTGAAGCTTTCTTT. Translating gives CASSPTPPGAEAFF.

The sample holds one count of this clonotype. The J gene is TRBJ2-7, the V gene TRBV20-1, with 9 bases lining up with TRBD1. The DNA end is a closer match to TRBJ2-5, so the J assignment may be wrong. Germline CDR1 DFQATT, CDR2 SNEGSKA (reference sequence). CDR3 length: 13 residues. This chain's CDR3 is CSAETGGLETQYF. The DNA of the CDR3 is TGCAGTGCTGAAACAGGGGGCTTAGAGACCCAGTACTTC.

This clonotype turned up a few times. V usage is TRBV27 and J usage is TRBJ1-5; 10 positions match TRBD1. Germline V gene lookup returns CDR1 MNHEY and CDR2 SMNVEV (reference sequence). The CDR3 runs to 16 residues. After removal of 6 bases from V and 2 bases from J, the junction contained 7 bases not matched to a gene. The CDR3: CASRRGQGVGNQPQHF. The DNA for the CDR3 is TGTGCCAGCAGGCGAGGACAGGGGGTGGGCAATCAGCCCCAGCATTTT.

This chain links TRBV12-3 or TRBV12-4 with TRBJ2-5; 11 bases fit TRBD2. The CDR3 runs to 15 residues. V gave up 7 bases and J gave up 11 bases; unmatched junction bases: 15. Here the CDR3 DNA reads TGTGCCAGCATGCTAGCGGGAGGAGGAGTAAATGAGCAGTACTTC. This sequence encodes CASMLAGGGVNEQYF.

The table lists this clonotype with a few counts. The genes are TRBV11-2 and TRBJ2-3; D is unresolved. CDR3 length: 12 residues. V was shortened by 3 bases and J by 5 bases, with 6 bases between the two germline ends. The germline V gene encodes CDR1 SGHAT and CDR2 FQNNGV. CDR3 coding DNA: TGTGCCAGCAGCTTCCAGGAAGATACGCAGTATTTT. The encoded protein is CASSFQEDTQYF. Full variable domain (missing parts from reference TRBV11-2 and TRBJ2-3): EAGVAQSPRYKIIEKRQSVAFWCNPISGHATLYWYQQILGQGPKLLIQFQNNGVVDDSQLPKDRFSAERLKGVDSTLKIQPAKLEDSAVYLCASSFQEDTQYFGPGTRLTVL.